The clone carrying this T cell receptor (beta chain) was observed a few times. The antigen is not known. TCRdb recomputed calls from the reads with MiXCR, one row per CDR3 protein. This table has 350,000 to 500,000 distinct CDR3 sequences, roughly a third appearing once. Trimming stripped 4 bases from V and 6 bases from J, with 4 bases between. The V gene's germline CDR1 is SGHNT and CDR2 YENEEA. This CDR3 has 11 residues. The data originate from a study of T cell repertoires in cytomegalovirus infection. About the study: CMV infection and matching HLA type were both indicated by public TCR beta signatures.

Notes on the study in general: Cumulative frequency of public TCR beta families picked out carriers of CMV plus the relevant HLA.

This chain links TRBV11-3 with TRBJ2-1; D remains ambiguous. The sequence derives from a human donor in good health (CMV status not recorded). Some clones in this sample may be carry-over from other donors' samples. The sample comprised PBMCs. CDR3 sequence reads: CASSSANEQFF. DNA of the CDR3: TGTGCCAGCAGCTCCGCCAATGAGCAGTTCTTC.